These T cell receptor beta chains were read from a single sample in a study of shared clonotypes between healthy human individuals. TCRdb keeps only in-frame clones here, not all; method: immunoSEQ multiplex PCR. Seen here are roughly 2.2 million clones, around 90% observed once, and the top ten hold roughly 0.34%. The sequenced material came from naive CD4+ T cells from PBMCs. These receptors were collected from a young man in good health. Some clones in this sample may be carry-over from other donors' samples. Both conserved end residues are part of each CDR3. A D gene is named only where the DNA matches it firmly. Clone size is given for some rows only: seen once, a few or many times, or a class if the clone is expanded.

J,size,V,D,DNA,CDR3
TRBJ2-7,-,TRBV10-1,-,TGCGCCAGCAGTGACCGGAACTCCTACGAGCAGTACTTC,CASSDRNSYEQYF
TRBJ1-5,-,TRBV19,-,TGTGCCAGTAGGAGGGACCGGTATAGCAATCAGCCCCAGCATTTT,CASRRDRYSNQPQHF
TRBJ2-5,few,TRBV5-1,-,TGCGCCAGCAGCCACCCCGCGTACAGCAACCAAGAGACCCAGTACTTC,CASSHPAYSNQETQYF
TRBJ2-1,-,TRBV7-2,TRBD2,TGTGCCAGCAGCTTAGTCGGGACTAGCGGTTACAATGAGCAGTTCTTC,CASSLVGTSGYNEQFF
TRBJ2-3,-,TRBV5-1,-,TGCGCCAGCACTCCCTCCCCGACAGGCACAGATACGCAGTATTTT,CASTPSPTGTDTQYF
TRBJ2-7,-,TRBV27,-,TGTGCCAGCAGTTTTACAGGGCACTACGAGCAGTACTTC,CASSFTGHYEQYF
TRBJ2-1,-,TRBV29-1,-,TGCAGTGAGGGGTACAATGAGCAGTTCTTC,CSEGYNEQFF
TRBJ1-2,-,TRBV7-2,-,TGTGCCAGCAGCTTAATAAAGGATGGCTACACCTTC,CASSLIKDGYTF
TRBJ2-7,-,TRBV9,-,TGTGCCAGCAGCTTGACACGGGAGCAGTACTTC,CASSLTREQYF
TRBJ1-2,-,TRBV28,-,TGTGCCAGCACCAGTGGGGCAGGGGACTATGGCTACACCTTC,CASTSGAGDYGYTF
TRBJ2-5,-,TRBV5-1,-,TGCGCCAGCAGCTTGACTATATCCCTCGAGACCCAGTACTTC,CASSLTISLETQYF
TRBJ2-2,-,TRBV27,-,TGTGCCAGCAAGGTCGTGTGGGAAGGAGAGACCGGGGAGCTGTTTTTT,CASKVVWEGETGELFF
TRBJ2-6,-,TRBV5-1,TRBD1,TGCGCCAGCAGCTTGGCCGGGACAGGGGGCGGGTTCCCTGGGGCCAACGTCCTGACTTTC,CASSLAGTGGGFPGANVLTF
TRBJ2-2,-,TRBV7-8,TRBD2,TGTGCCAGCAGCTCAGGACTAGCGGGAGACGGGGAGCTGTTTTTT,CASSSGLAGDGELFF
TRBJ2-6,-,TRBV28,-,TGTGCCAGCAGTTTTCATGGGCGCTCTGGGGCCAACGTCCTGACTTTC,CASSFHGRSGANVLTF
TRBJ2-5,-,TRBV5-4,-,TGTGCCAGCAGCTTGGAGGGGACCACCCAGGGAGAGACCCAGTACTTC,CASSLEGTTQGETQYF
TRBJ2-7,once,TRBV11-2,TRBD2,TGTGCCAGCAGCTCACTAGCGGGAGTCGGCGAGCAGTACTTC,CASSSLAGVGEQYF
TRBJ2-1,-,TRBV28,TRBD2,TGTGCCAGCAGTACCCCGGGACTAGCGGGAGGGAATGAGCAGTTCTTC,CASSTPGLAGGNEQFF
TRBJ1-1,-,TRBV2,TRBD1,TGTGCCAGCAGCTATGACAGGGAAACTGAAGCTTTCTTT,CASSYDRETEAFF
TRBJ2-3,-,TRBV28,TRBD1,TGTGCCAGCAGAAGGACAGGGTCGGGGACGCAGTATTTT,CASRRTGSGTQYF
TRBJ2-7,-,TRBV28,-,TGTGCCAGCAGTCGTGACGGACACTACGAGCAGTACTTC,CASSRDGHYEQYF
TRBJ2-1,-,TRBV5-4,-,TGTGCCAGCAGCTCGGCTGCTAGGGGATATGAGCAGTTCTTC,CASSSAARGYEQFF
TRBJ2-2,-,TRBV9,-,TGTGCCAGCAGCGCCCTTAGCGGGACAGGGAGGGTCAGCGGGGAGCTGTTTTTT,CASSALSGTGRVSGELFF
TRBJ2-7,-,TRBV7-9,-,TGTGCCAGCAGCAGTAGCGGTAACTCCTACGAGCAGTACTTC,CASSSSGNSYEQYF
TRBJ2-1,-,TRBV6-6,-,TGTGCCAGCAGCCGGACTTCGGACAATGAGCAGTTCTTC,CASSRTSDNEQFF
TRBJ2-1,-,TRBV5-8,-,TGTGCCAGCACCATTTACAATGAGCAGTTCTTC,CASTIYNEQFF
TRBJ1-2,-,TRBV11-2,-,TGTGCCAGCAGCTTCGGGCAGTTCTATGGCTACACCTTC,CASSFGQFYGYTF
TRBJ2-7,-,TRBV18,TRBD1,TGTGCCAGCTCACCACTTGGGGGGACAGGGAGCTCCTACGAGCAGTACTTC,CASSPLGGTGSSYEQYF
TRBJ1-5,-,TRBV19,-,TGTGCCAGTAGTATTATCCCAGGGAACCAGCCCCAGCATTTT,CASSIIPGNQPQHF
TRBJ2-1,-,TRBV11-2,TRBD2,TGTGCCAGCAGCTCGACGCGGCGGGAGGGCACCTACAATGAGCAGTTCTTC,CASSSTRREGTYNEQFF
TRBJ2-7,-,TRBV7-9,-,TGTGCCAGCAGCTTGGGGAGCCGCTACGAGCAGTACTTC,CASSLGSRYEQYF
TRBJ2-3,-,TRBV5-1,-,TGCGCCAGCAGCCCATCTAGTGGGGGGAGCACAGATACGCAGTATTTT,CASSPSSGGSTDTQYF
TRBJ1-1,-,TRBV9,-,TGTGCCAGCAGCGTAGGCCAGGTGAACACTGAAGCTTTCTTT,CASSVGQVNTEAFF
TRBJ2-7,-,TRBV19,TRBD2,TGTGCCAGTAGTATCGGGACTAGCGGGATCAGCTACGAGCAGTACTTC,CASSIGTSGISYEQYF
TRBJ2-1,-,TRBV20-1,-,TGCAGTGCTACAAACAATGAGCAGTTCTTC,CSATNNEQFF
TRBJ1-3,-,TRBV2,TRBD1,TGTGCCAGCACTCCGGGACAGGGGAAGAGTAGCTCTGGAAACACCATATATTTT,CASTPGQGKSSSGNTIYF
TRBJ1-4,-,TRBV25-1,TRBD1,TGTGCCAGCAGTGGACAGGGACGGACTAATGAAAAACTGTTTTTT,CASSGQGRTNEKLFF
TRBJ2-7,few,TRBV18,TRBD1,TGTGCCAGCTCACCAGGGACAGGCACCTACGAGCAGTACTTC,CASSPGTGTYEQYF
TRBJ1-4,-,TRBV2,-,TGTGCCAGCAGTCGAGCCCCCGGGACACTAAATGAAAAACTGTTTTTT,CASSRAPGTLNEKLFF
TRBJ1-2,-,TRBV10-3,TRBD1,TGTGCCATCGCCCGACGGGGGACAGGGGGCGATAACTATGGCTACACCTTC,CAIARRGTGGDNYGYTF
TRBJ2-7,-,TRBV7-9,-,TGTGCCACCTCCAAGGGCCGAGGTGACGAGCAGTACTTC,CATSKGRGDEQYF
TRBJ1-2,-,TRBV28,-,TGTGCCAGCAGCCTCCCAGGCTCCTATGGCTACACCTTC,CASSLPGSYGYTF
TRBJ2-2,-,TRBV9,-,TGTGCCAGCAGCGTAGCCGGGTACACCGGGGAGCTGTTTTTT,CASSVAGYTGELFF
TRBJ1-4,once,TRBV5-1,-,TGCGCCAGCAGCCGGGACGCTAATGAAAAACTGTTTTTT,CASSRDANEKLFF
TRBJ2-1,-,TRBV10-1,TRBD2,TGCGCCAGCCCTGATTGCGTAGCGGGAGTCAATGAGCAGTTCTTC,CASPDCVAGVNEQFF
TRBJ2-5,-,TRBV7-2,-,TGTGCCAGCAGCTTAGGTCGTTTGACCAAAGAGACCCAGTACTTC,CASSLGRLTKETQYF
TRBJ2-7,once,TRBV11-2,TRBD1,TGTGCCAGCAGCCGCTTCGACAGGGAAGGCCAGCAGTACTTC,CASSRFDREGQQYF
TRBJ2-1,-,TRBV18,TRBD1,TGTGCCAGCTCACTAGGACAGGGGGGCAATGAGCAGTTCTTC,CASSLGQGGNEQFF
TRBJ2-2,once,TRBV5-4,TRBD1,TGTGCCAGCAGCCCGAGCCGGGACAGGACTAACACCGGGGAGCTGTTTTTT,CASSPSRDRTNTGELFF
TRBJ1-1,-,TRBV27,-,TGTGCCAGCACTCGGAAACCGGGGCAGCTCTTGAACACTGAAGCTTTCTTT,CASTRKPGQLLNTEAFF